The clone carrying this T cell receptor (beta chain) was detected ten times or more. The antigen is unknown. Germline V gene lookup returns CDR1 SGHRS and CDR2 YFSETQ. V was trimmed by 3 bases and J by 4 bases, leaving 13 bases between them. The CDR3 is made up of 14 amino acids. Preparation of the TCRbeta library involved a method that used unique molecular identifiers. TCRdb reprocessed the PCR reads with MiXCR, giving one entry per CDR3 protein. The repertoire has 200,000 to 250,000 distinct CDR3 sequences, about 8.7% of them found once; the top ten carry 35%. These data are taken from a study of T-cell reconstitution after alpha-beta-depleted transplantation in children. Overall study results and limits: Newly produced T cells mostly accounted for T-cell counts and diversity one year post-transplant. Diversity of TCRbeta at day 60 was high in some patients, arising from surviving recipient T cells and thymic progenitors. Approximately two months post-transplant, alpha-beta T cells reportedly originated from several hundred expanded graft clones.

This clonotype was obtained from a male patient aged 2 to 9 who had a stem cell transplant for acute myeloid leukemia, so the T cells may come from the graft donor. The chain has TRBV5-1 and TRBJ1-1; perhaps TRBD1 as D (5 bases). The specimen was PBMCs, mostly from graft donor cells, collected 360 days after TCRalphabeta/CD19-depleted stem cell transplant. This CDR3 reads CASSSQGYGTEAFF. CDR3 in DNA: TGCGCCAGCAGCTCTCAGGGTTATGGCACTGAAGCTTTCTTT. Full variable domain (rest looked up from reference TRBV5-1 and TRBJ1-1): KAGVTQTPRYLIKTRGQQVTLSCSPISGHRSVSWYQQTPGQGLQFLFEYFSETQRNKGNFPGRFSGRQFSNSRSEMNVSTLELGDSALYLCASSSQGYGTEAFFGQGTRLTVV.